Here is one TCR beta chain with its context. The study recruited people aged 18 to 89 years across some 23 US areas. Cohort assignment relied on participant-reported clinical history. Participants in the exposed group had met a COVID-19 case in the 2 weeks before joining the study. The entry originates in a study of blood T cell repertoires in COVID-19. Study-wide context: T cells, B-cell-depleted T cells, or PBMCs provided the cDNA or gDNA that served as material.

Sequencing used immunoSEQ multiplex PCR; TCRdb keeps in-frame clones, though not all of them. The sample has roughly 320,000 clones, 90% to 95% seen once. The sequence was collected from a woman in her 30s who had been exposed to COVID-19. The specimen sequenced was PBMCs or T cells enriched from blood (not recorded which).

CDR3 DNA: TGCAGTGCAACGCCCACTCGGGGCTACACCTTC. Protein: CSATPTRGYTF. This chain joins TRBV20-1 and TRBJ1-2, with D uncertain. The CDR3 totals 11 residues. V shed 6 bases and J shed 8 bases, with 13 bases lying between them. CDR1 DFQATT and CDR2 SNEGSKA come from the germline V gene (reference sequence).